One and the same sample provided the 11 T cell receptor beta chains below, sequenced in a study of CXCR3-negative and CXCR3-positive naive CD8 T cells. Regarding the study as a whole: CXCR3-positive naive cells had more hydrophobic TRB CDR3s than CXCR3-negative naive cells.

These TCRs' antigens remain unknown. It was by 5' RACE with UMI labels that the TRB cDNA libraries were prepared. TCRdb derives one entry per CDR3 protein from the 5' RACE reads, leaving out DNA. The listing records roughly 6,000 distinct CDR3 sequences. Material: naive CXCR3+ CD8+ T cells from blood. The sample's subset: CD45RO-CCR7+CD27+CD95- naive CD8+ T cells expressing CXCR3 (TNR3+). These receptors originate from a human donor in good health. Some clones in this sample may be carry-over from other donors' samples.

CDR3 in amino acids: CASSPTSSGSYEQYF. V and J are TRBV12-3 or TRBV12-4 and TRBJ2-7; TCRdb returns TRBD1, unconfirmable since there is no DNA. The CDR3 extends over 15 amino acids.

This clonotype is identified as medium-sized from frequency. The chain uses TRBV27 and TRBJ1-3. The length of the CDR3 is 15 residues. Per germline, CDR1 MNHEY and CDR2 SMNVEV (reference sequence). This CDR3 reads CASSLLPISGNTIYF.

The chain has TRBV7-9 and TRBJ2-7; TCRdb calls TRBD1, which cannot be checked without DNA. Germline CDR1 is SEHNR and CDR2 is FQNEAQ (reference sequence). This CDR3 contains 13 residues. This CDR3 is CASSRTGTYEQYF.

This clonotype is deemed medium-sized by its frequency. V is TRBV27 and J is TRBJ2-3; TCRdb outputs TRBD2, but without DNA this stays unchecked. In germline, CDR1 is MNHEY, CDR2 SMNVEV (reference sequence). The CDR3 contains 15 residues. CDR3 sequence reads: CASSSTSGFIDTQYF.

CDR3 sequence: CASSPRDRGNTEAFF. This sequence joins TRBV7-6 and TRBJ1-1; without DNA, the TCRdb call of TRBD1 cannot be checked. CDR3 length: 15 residues. Germline CDR1 reads SGHVS; CDR2 reads FNYEAQ.

This clonotype is labeled medium-sized (0.01 to 0.1%) based on frequency. This chain links TRBV20-1 with TRBJ1-1; TCRdb's assignment of TRBD1 cannot be checked, as there is no DNA. The germline CDR1 and CDR2 sequences are DFQATT and SNEGSKA (reference sequence). The CDR3 is 16 amino acids. CDR3 residues: CSAREAMTGLNTEAFF.

Judged by frequency, this clonotype is medium-sized. This sequence joins TRBV7-8 and TRBJ2-7. The CDR3 totals 13 residues. Germline CDR1 SGHVS, CDR2 FQNEAQ. The CDR3 sequence: CASSLSGTYEQYF.

V is TRBV10-3 and J is TRBJ2-1; absent DNA, TCRdb's TRBD2 call cannot be checked. Looked up from germline, CDR1 is ENHRY and CDR2 is SYGVKD. The CDR3 loop spans 16 amino acids. The CDR3 spells CAISEPLEVSYNEQFF.

The rearrangement joins TRBV4-1 to TRBJ1-2. Looked up from germline, CDR1 is MGHRA and CDR2 is YSYEKL. The CDR3 totals 14 residues. CDR3 protein: CASSPTTYLYGYTF.

Its frequency marks this clonotype as medium-sized. V is TRBV6-1 and J is TRBJ1-1; the D call from TCRdb, TRBD1, cannot be confirmed without DNA. Germline V gives CDR1 MNHNS, CDR2 SASEGT. The CDR3 length is 13 residues. CDR3 amino acids: CASSATGLTEAFF.

The rearrangement uses TRBV7-9 and TRBJ1-1; TCRdb returns TRBD1, unconfirmable since there is no DNA. The germline CDR1 and CDR2 sequences are SEHNR and FQNEAQ (reference sequence). This CDR3 region has 14 residues. The chain's CDR3 is CASKPGTLNTEAFF. The full variable domain, completed using reference TRBV7-9 and TRBJ1-1, is DTGVSQNPRHKITKRGQNVTFRCDPISEHNRLYWYRQTLGQGPEFLTYFQNEAQLEKSRLLSDRFSAERPKGSFSTLEIQRTEQGDSAMYLCASKPGTLNTEAFFGQGTRLTVV.